In this sample, the clone carrying this T cell receptor (beta chain) turned up many times. The target antigen is unknown. The germline gives CDR1 MDHEN, CDR2 SYDVKM. The CDR3 runs to 13 residues. V dropped 5 bases and J dropped 3 bases, with 10 bases sitting between them. Time point described: patch test 2, 6 weeks after DPC sensitization. Noted treatment: therapeutic diphenylcyclopropenone sensitization with weekly scalp DPC. MiXCR, applied by TCRdb to the RACE reads, yields one record per CDR3 protein. This sample has approximately 120,000 distinct CDR3 sequences, with approximately 8.8% found just once. This sample was included in a study of human T cells and chemical hapten exposure. Study-wide results and limits: Controls had significantly fewer large CDR3 similarity clusters than were formed by expanded TCRs.

The origin of this receptor is a woman in her forties with alopecia areata. Some clones in this sample may be carry-over from other donors' samples. The chain uses TRBV28 and TRBJ2-5; D not certain. Specimen: whole blood, collected in connection with sensitization to the hapten diphenylcyclopropenone (DPC). CDR3 DNA: TGTGCCAGCAGTCTGGATGGGGAAGAGACCCAGTACTTC. Translating gives CASSLDGEETQYF.